The 12 T cell receptor beta chains presented below share a single source sample, sequenced in a study of blood T cell repertoires in COVID-19. TCRdb keeps only in-frame clones here, not all; method: immunoSEQ multiplex PCR. The sample records some 160,000 clones, about 83% being singletons. The sequenced material came from peripheral blood. These receptors were obtained from a man aged 70 or older who had recovered from COVID-19.

Comments on this clone: At one boundary the junction diverges from the germline segment, which might be a read error. The rearrangement links TRBV7-7 to TRBJ2-7; 9 bases map to TRBD1. Per germline, CDR1 SSHAT and CDR2 FNYEAQ (reference sequence). CDR3 length: 15 residues. CDR3 amino acids: CASSLRPGQGYEQYF. The CDR3 nucleotides are TGTGCTAGCAGCTTAAGACCGGGACAGGGCTACGAGCAGTACTTC.

The count of this clone is one. This chain links TRBV6-1 with TRBJ2-1; a weak D match, TRBD2 (9 bases). This CDR3 is built from 20 residues. V lost 0 bases and J lost 4, with 25 bases in between. CDR1 MNHNS and CDR2 SASEGT come from the germline V gene. CDR3 nucleotide sequence: TGTGCCAGCAGTGAAGCCGGCAGGGGGCGCGGTAGCGGGAGTTACAATGAGCAGTTCTTC. Translation gives CASSEAGRGRGSGSYNEQFF.

The chain combines TRBV11-2 with TRBJ2-7; 7 positions match TRBD1. Germline-derived CDR1 and CDR2 are SGHAT and FQNNGV. V lost 7 bases and J lost 4; bases outside the gene matches: 13. CDR3 length equals 15 residues. The CDR3 sequence: CASTSPRNRGYEQYF. The CDR3 DNA is TGTGCCAGCACGTCTCCTCGGAACAGGGGTTACGAGCAGTACTTC.

V usage is TRBV5-6 and J usage is TRBJ2-1, with 11 bases identical to TRBD2. With V trimmed by 2 bases and J by 4 bases, 8 bases remained unmatched. The CDR3 loop spans 17 amino acids. Germline loops: CDR1 SGHDT, CDR2 YYEEEE. CDR3 nucleotides: TGTGCCAGCAGCTTTCTCATCACTAGCGGGAGATACAATGAGCAGTTCTTC. The encoded protein is CASSFLITSGRYNEQFF.

This rearrangement joins TRBV3-1 (or the pseudogene TRBV3-2) to TRBJ1-1, with D tentatively TRBD1 (5 bases). V was pared by 0 bases and J by 3 bases, with 11 bases between. Germline CDR1 LGHDT, CDR2 YNNKEL (reference sequence). The CDR3 extends over 15 amino acids. This CDR3 is CASSQEGALDTEAFF. The CDR3 DNA reads TGTGCCAGCAGCCAAGAAGGGGCCCTGGACACTGAAGCTTTCTTT.

This clone was recorded only once. The chain is built from TRBV5-5 and TRBJ1-1; 7 bases map to TRBD1. Germline V lookup: CDR1 SGHKS, CDR2 YYEKEE (reference sequence). Losses at the gene ends were 3 bases for V and 2 bases for J; bases not matched to a gene: 4. The CDR3 is made up of 14 amino acids. CDR3 DNA: TGTGCCAGCAGCTGGGGACAGAAAAACACTGAAGCTTTCTTT. Its translation: CASSWGQKNTEAFF.

CDR3 in amino acids: CASSLVVADTDTQYF. The CDR3 bases are TGTGCCAGCAGCTTGGTCGTAGCGGACACAGATACGCAGTATTTT. This sequence joins TRBV5-6 and TRBJ2-3, with D perhaps TRBD2 (6 bases). The ends were cut back, 0 bases at V and 2 bases at J, with 10 bases in the middle. The germline V gene encodes CDR1 SGHDT and CDR2 YYEEEE. CDR3 length equals 15 residues.

The chain joins TRBV30 to TRBJ1-5, with 8 bases that match TRBD1. With V trimmed by 4 bases and J by 2 bases, 10 bases remained unmatched. Per the germline V gene, CDR1 is GTSNPN and CDR2 is SVGIG (reference sequence). The CDR3 runs to 16 residues. CDR3 DNA sequence: TGTGCCTGGAACCTCAGGGGGCGCGGGGGCAATCAGCCCCAGCATTTT. It specifies CAWNLRGRGGNQPQHF.

The chain links TRBV9 to TRBJ2-7, with unresolved D. Germline CDR1 SGDLS, CDR2 YYNGEE. Between the trimmed V and J ends, which lost 4 bases and 1 base, there was a span of 15 bases. The CDR3 extends over 15 amino acids. CDR3: CASSPLRVPSYEQYF. The CDR3 DNA reads TGTGCCAGCAGCCCCTTGCGAGTGCCGTCCTACGAGCAGTACTTC.

V is TRBV20-1 and J is TRBJ2-4; D is perhaps TRBD1 (5 bases). This CDR3 comprises 16 residues. Trimming removed 3 bases from V and 0 bases from J, with 15 bases in between. Germline CDR1 DFQATT, CDR2 SNEGSKA (reference sequence). The CDR3 DNA sequence: TGCAGTGCTAGTAAAAGGGGCGCAATAGCCAAAAACATTCAGTACTTC. The encoded protein is CSASKRGAIAKNIQYF.

This chain uses TRBV3-1 (or the pseudogene TRBV3-2) with TRBJ1-1; 7 nucleotides align to TRBD1. Trimming removed 1 base from V and 11 bases from J; junction bases left unmatched: 4. Germline CDR1 and CDR2: LGHDT and YNNKEL (reference sequence). The CDR3 sequence is 12 residues long. The DNA for the CDR3 is TGTGCCAGCAGCCAAGCAGGGGGAAGGGCTTTCTTT. Its translation: CASSQAGGRAFF.

The rearrangement joins TRBV3-1 (or the pseudogene TRBV3-2) to TRBJ1-3; no reliable D call. From germline, CDR1 is LGHDT and CDR2 YNNKEL (reference sequence). This CDR3 comprises 15 residues. V lost 5 bases and J 0 bases, leaving 11 bases between the germline ends. CDR3 nucleotide sequence: TGTGCCAGCAGCTACGTCCTAAGCTCTGGAAACACCATATATTTT. Its translation: CASSYVLSSGNTIYF.